One TCR beta chain is described in this entry. The method was immunoSEQ multiplex PCR; TCRdb's version includes in-frame clones alone and lacks a portion of them. The sample contains more than 30,000 clones, approximately 88% of which appear only once. In germline, CDR1 is SGHRS, CDR2 YFSETQ. The CDR3 has 15 residues. Trimming took off 4 bases at V and 2 bases at J, with 15 bases between the two ends. This specimen belongs to a study of multiple sclerosis patients with progressive multifocal leukoencephalopathy. The time point denotes: time of PML onset. The receptor's source is a woman in her thirties or forties with progressive multifocal leukoencephalopathy. The material was PBMCs, obtained from a patient treated with natalizumab. This sequence joins TRBV5-1 and TRBJ1-2; D perhaps matches TRBD1 (6 bases). The CDR3 here is CASSPGQATNYGYTF. CDR3 in DNA: TGCGCCAGCAGCCCGGGACAAGCTACCAACTATGGCTACACCTTC.